The present TCR beta chain was sequenced within a study of cytomegalovirus exposure and HLA in healthy donors. Regarding the study as a whole: With later analysis, a missense DCLRE1C variant became linked to TCR beta V- and J-gene trimming.

The PCR had 60 Vbeta and 13 Jbeta primers. Sequencing was performed with immunoSEQ multiplex PCR; in TCRdb, only in-frame clones are kept and a portion is missing. Of roughly 130,000 clones listed, more than 80% are singletons. Worth noting for this clone: Its antigen is not identified.

Trimming pared 4 bases from V and 2 bases from J, leaving 15 bases between. Germline V lookup: CDR1 SGHDT, CDR2 YYEEEE. The CDR3 loop spans 15 amino acids. V is TRBV5-6 and J is TRBJ2-5; no clear D gene. The receptor's source is a man in his forties in good health and CMV-seronegative. The material sequenced was PBMCs. The CDR3 loop reads CASSVAKRPQETQYF. The CDR3 region has the DNA TGTGCCAGCAGCGTTGCAAAGAGGCCGCAAGAGACCCAGTACTTC.